This T cell receptor (beta chain) came from a study of control samples from healthy donors and cancer patients. Measured with immunoSEQ multiplex PCR; TCRdb has only the in-frame clones, and not every one. The top ten hold over 3% of the sample, which has about 94,000 clones, 90% seen once. The ends lost 0 bases at V and 5 bases at J; junction bases unmatched: 5. The CDR3 extends over 15 amino acids. From germline, CDR1 is SGHKS and CDR2 YYEKEE (reference sequence). The chain links TRBV5-5 to TRBJ1-5, with 7 bases identical to TRBD1. This clonotype was obtained from a woman between 18 and 29 years old in good health. The sample was blood. The chain's CDR3 is CASSLVTGIDQPQHF. DNA for the CDR3: TGTGCCAGCAGCTTGGTGACAGGGATTGATCAGCCCCAGCATTTT.